A selection of T cell receptor beta chains follows, all from one sample in a study of T cells in Graves' hyperthyroidism and ophthalmopathy. TCRdb passed the multiplex PCR reads through MiXCR, listing each CDR3 protein once. The sample lists 360,000 or so distinct CDR3 sequences, about 15% occurring once. Sequenced input: blood. The receptors derive from a woman aged 60 to 75 with Graves' ophthalmopathy. CDR3s include the opening cysteine and the closing phenylalanine or tryptophan. D genes are given only for firm matches. Expanded clones get a size class; other rows say once, few or many, or leave the size out.

TRBV18	TRBJ1-2	-	-	CASSPSTGANYGYTF	TGTGCCAGCTCACCATCAACCGGCGCGAACTATGGCTACACCTTC
TRBV12-3/TRBV12-4	TRBJ2-3	many	-	CASRKSSEGADTQYF	TGTGCCAGCAGGAAAAGCTCGGAGGGGGCAGATACGCAGTATTTT
TRBV12-3/TRBV12-4	TRBJ2-1	many	TRBD1	CASSPLRTGSLNEQFF	TGTGCCAGCAGTCCATTAAGGACAGGGTCCCTCAATGAGCAGTTCTTC
TRBV29-1	TRBJ1-1	few	-	CSVEGLRDTEAFF	TGCAGCGTTGAAGGCCTCAGGGACACTGAAGCTTTCTTT
TRBV24-1	TRBJ2-1	few	TRBD2	CATSSGLGGTYNEQFF	TGTGCCACCAGTTCAGGTTTGGGGGGGACCTACAATGAGCAGTTCTTC
TRBV7-9	TRBJ1-1	-	TRBD1	CASSLVGTGLNTEAFF	TGTGCCAGCAGCTTAGTGGGGACAGGGCTGAACACTGAAGCTTTCTTT
TRBV20-1	TRBJ2-5	once	-	CSAREISSGSFLETQYF	TGCAGTGCTAGAGAAATCTCGTCGGGGAGCTTTTTAGAGACCCAGTACTTC
TRBV10-1	TRBJ2-2	few	-	CASSAGSTGELFF	TGCGCCAGCAGCGCAGGGAGTACCGGGGAGCTGTTTTTT
TRBV18	TRBJ1-5	-	TRBD1	CASSPRTGNQPQHF	TGTGCCAGCTCACCAAGGACAGGGAATCAGCCCCAGCATTTT
TRBV20-1	TRBJ2-3	many	-	CSARDAGKRADTQYF	TGCAGTGCTAGAGATGCAGGGAAAAGAGCAGATACGCAGTATTTT
TRBV28	TRBJ2-3	many	-	CASSVGGSSSATDTQYF	TGTGCCAGCAGTGTGGGGGGTAGCAGTTCCGCCACAGATACGCAGTATTTT
TRBV18	TRBJ1-1	many	-	CASSLGGRPGPEAFF	TGTGCCAGCTCACTCGGAGGAAGGCCAGGCCCTGAAGCTTTCTTT
TRBV19	TRBJ2-6	-	-	CASSIEGTGANVLTF	TGTGCCAGTAGTATCGAGGGGACAGGGGCCAACGTCCTGACTTTC
TRBV20-1	TRBJ2-1	few	-	CSAKGDSYNEQFF	TGCAGTGCTAAAGGCGACTCCTACAATGAGCAGTTCTTC
TRBV6-1	TRBJ2-1	few	TRBD2	CASSDSLAGGFNEQFF	TGTGCCAGCAGTGATTCACTAGCGGGAGGGTTTAATGAGCAGTTCTTC
TRBV6-1	TRBJ2-5	few	-	CASSLLAQETQYF	TGTGCCAGCAGCCTCCTGGCGCAAGAGACCCAGTACTTC
TRBV7-9	TRBJ2-1	many	TRBD2	CASSPPLELILAGGNNEQFF	TGTGCCAGCAGCCCGCCTCTGGAACTGATACTAGCGGGAGGCAACAATGAGCAGTTCTTC
TRBV24-1	TRBJ2-1	many	-	CATRFVDISYNEQFF	TGTGCCACCAGGTTTGTAGATATCTCCTACAATGAGCAGTTCTTC
TRBV18	TRBJ2-1	-	TRBD2	CASSLGGEAYNEQFF	TGTGCCAGCTCTCTCGGGGGGGAGGCCTACAATGAGCAGTTCTTC
TRBV5-4	TRBJ2-7	-	TRBD2	CASSTGLAAYEQYF	TGTGCCAGCAGTACGGGACTAGCGGCATACGAGCAGTACTTC
TRBV12-3/TRBV12-4	TRBJ1-6	many	TRBD1	CASKGGRDRGSPLHF	TGTGCCAGCAAAGGGGGACGGGACAGGGGTTCACCCCTCCACTTT
TRBV29-1	TRBJ2-7	few	-	CSARAGEGHEQYF	TGCAGCGCCCGGGCAGGGGAGGGACACGAGCAGTACTTC
TRBV3-1	TRBJ2-5	many	-	CASSQQGSQETQYF	TGTGCCAGCAGCCAACAGGGATCGCAAGAGACCCAGTACTTC
TRBV12-3/TRBV12-4	TRBJ2-5	many	TRBD2	CASSKGLAGEETQYF	TGTGCCAGCAGTAAGGGACTAGCGGGAGAAGAGACCCAGTACTTC
TRBV20-1	TRBJ1-2	-	TRBD1	CSAGDRANYGYTF	TGCAGTGCTGGGGACAGGGCTAACTATGGCTACACCTTC
TRBV7-3	TRBJ2-1	few	TRBD2	CASSPLADNEQFF	TGTGCCAGCAGCCCCCTAGCGGATAATGAGCAGTTCTTC
TRBV5-1	TRBJ2-1	many	-	CASSLGDLNEQFF	TGCGCCAGCAGCTTAGGCGACCTCAATGAGCAGTTCTTC
TRBV28	TRBJ2-7	many	TRBD2	CASSSKIAGHSYEQYF	TGTGCCAGCAGTTCGAAAATAGCGGGTCACTCCTACGAGCAGTACTTC
TRBV6-9	TRBJ2-1	-	-	CASSLAGRGYSEQFF	TGTGCCAGCAGTTTGGCGGGAAGGGGGTACAGTGAGCAGTTCTTC
TRBV5-1	TRBJ1-3	many	TRBD1	CASRRQGGNTIYF	TGCGCCAGCAGACGACAGGGAGGGAACACCATATATTTT
TRBV13	TRBJ1-2	many	TRBD1	CASSPTGQGGNYGYTF	TGTGCCAGCAGCCCCACGGGGCAGGGGGGGAACTATGGCTACACCTTC
TRBV20-1	TRBJ1-3	-	-	CSGRGGNTIYF	TGCAGTGGCAGGGGTGGAAACACCATATATTTT
TRBV28	TRBJ2-1	few	-	CASSIGSWDEQFF	TGTGCCAGCAGCATCGGGAGCTGGGATGAGCAGTTCTTC
TRBV10-3	TRBJ2-3	many	-	CAISDKRSTDTQYF	TGTGCCATCAGTGATAAGAGAAGCACAGATACGCAGTATTTT
TRBV7-3	TRBJ2-3	few	-	CASSLGSGTARTQYF	TGTGCCAGCAGCTTAGGATCTGGGACTGCACGAACGCAGTATTTT
TRBV6-1	TRBJ1-5	-	-	CASSPSRGSNQPQHF	TGTGCCAGCAGCCCTAGCAGGGGTTCCAATCAGCCCCAGCATTTT
TRBV15	TRBJ1-3	few	-	CATSLKSSGNTIYF	TGTGCCACCAGCTTGAAGAGCTCTGGAAACACCATATATTTT
TRBV19	TRBJ2-7	-	TRBD1	CASSITGTGSEQYF	TGTGCCAGTAGTATCACCGGGACAGGGAGCGAGCAGTACTTC
TRBV9	TRBJ2-1	few	TRBD2	CASSDPGLAGGPTEQFF	TGTGCCAGCAGCGACCCGGGACTAGCGGGAGGGCCCACTGAGCAGTTCTTC
TRBV2	TRBJ2-7	many	TRBD2	CASRRSRAGGRGDEQYF	TGTGCCAGCAGAAGATCCCGTGCGGGAGGAAGGGGAGACGAGCAGTACTTC
TRBV2	TRBJ2-2	-	-	CASSDTGSGTGELFF	TGTGCCAGCAGTGATACAGGGTCGGGCACCGGGGAGCTGTTTTTT
TRBV20-1	TRBJ1-1	many	-	CSARDDVNTEAFF	TGCAGTGCTAGAGATGACGTGAACACTGAAGCTTTCTTT
TRBV27	TRBJ2-4	-	-	CASGLSGNIQYF	TGTGCCAGCGGTTTATCTGGAAACATTCAGTACTTC
TRBV5-1	TRBJ2-5	many	TRBD2	CASSPGTSGETQYF	TGCGCCAGCAGCCCCGGGACTAGCGGAGAGACCCAGTACTTC
TRBV30	TRBJ2-1	many	-	CAWNTDQLQFF	TGTGCCTGGAACACTGATCAATTACAGTTCTTC
TRBV28	TRBJ2-7	many	-	CASRPGGPYEQYF	TGTGCCAGCAGACCAGGGGGGCCCTACGAGCAGTACTTC
TRBV5-1	TRBJ2-1	many	-	CASSLGTSGEQFF	TGCGCCAGCAGCTTGGGGACCAGCGGTGAGCAGTTCTTC
TRBV29-1	TRBJ1-2	-	-	CSVDMVQETFHTF	TGCAGCGTTGACATGGTACAGGAGACGTTCCACACCTTC
TRBV3-1	TRBJ2-7	-	TRBD2	CASSQDGGRAAYEQYF	TGTGCCAGCAGCCAAGATGGTGGGAGGGCCGCCTACGAGCAGTACTTC
TRBV28	TRBJ1-6	-	TRBD1	CASRTVRTGQNSPLHF	TGTGCCAGCAGAACCGTCCGGACAGGCCAAAATTCACCCCTCCACTTT
TRBV3-1	TRBJ1-1	many	TRBD1	CASSQTGGRGEAFF	TGTGCCAGCAGCCAAACAGGGGGACGAGGTGAAGCTTTCTTT
TRBV2	TRBJ1-1	many	-	CASFLGFTEAFF	TGTGCCAGCTTTCTGGGGTTCACTGAAGCTTTCTTT
TRBV6-1	TRBJ2-1	few	TRBD2	CASSLTSGTTYNEQFF	TGTGCCAGCAGTTTGACTAGCGGGACGACCTACAATGAGCAGTTCTTC
TRBV19	TRBJ2-5	-	TRBD1	CASSRRQGGETQYF	TGTGCCAGTAGCCGACGACAGGGCGGCGAGACCCAGTACTTC
TRBV11-2	TRBJ1-5	many	TRBD1	CASSSNAGGGMYSNQPQHF	TGTGCCAGCAGCTCTAACGCAGGGGGTGGGATGTACAGCAATCAGCCCCAGCATTTT